The rows below give T cell receptor beta chains drawn from one sample of a study of graft-versus-host responses after intestinal transplantation. No antigen has been assigned to these receptors. Using immunoSEQ multiplex PCR, the repertoire was profiled, and TCRdb retains in-frame clones only, with some absent. This sample has some 95,000 clones, with 90% to 95% found just once. This material consisted of unstimulated CD8+ T cells sorted from spleen or lymph node cells, taken before intestinal transplant. These TCRs come from a human donor who received an intestinal transplant. The CDR3 runs from the conserved cysteine through the conserved F or W. The D gene is left open where the match is weak. Only some rows state a clone size, as once, few, many or a class for expanded clones.

j_call clone_size d_call v_call cdr3_aa cdr3_nt
TRBJ2-1 . TRBD2 TRBV7-3 CASSSTSGRAKDNEQFF TGTGCCAGCAGCTCGACTAGCGGGAGGGCCAAAGACAATGAGCAGTTCTTC
TRBJ2-7 . . TRBV10-3 CAISAGTPYEQYF TGTGCCATCAGTGCCGGGACACCCTACGAGCAGTACTTC
TRBJ2-3 . . TRBV5-4 CASSPIVAPTSTDTQYF TGTGCCAGCAGCCCGATCGTCGCCCCGACTAGCACAGATACGCAGTATTTT
TRBJ2-3 . . TRBV19 CASSTIPPGKDTQYF TGTGCCAGTAGTACAATACCTCCAGGGAAAGATACGCAGTATTTT
TRBJ2-1 . TRBD2 TRBV29-1 CSVGPGTTQIVTNEQFF TGCAGCGTCGGCCCCGGGACTACACAAATCGTAACTAATGAGCAGTTCTTC
TRBJ2-3 . TRBD1 TRBV19 CASSIGTGGGTQYF TGTGCCAGTAGTATCGGGACAGGGGGGGGTACGCAGTATTTT
TRBJ1-1 . . TRBV27 CASMVAMNTEAFF TGTGCCAGCATGGTGGCCATGAACACTGAAGCTTTCTTT
TRBJ2-3 . TRBD1 TRBV4-3 CASSPTGTGYTDTQYF TGCGCCAGCAGCCCAACCGGGACAGGGTACACAGATACGCAGTATTTT
TRBJ2-1 . . TRBV5-6 CASSLVGEPSYNEQFF TGTGCCAGCAGCTTGGTTGGGGAGCCCTCCTACAATGAGCAGTTCTTC
TRBJ1-1 once . TRBV5-5 CASSLGGRDTEAFF TGTGCCAGCAGCTTGGGGGGGCGGGACACTGAAGCTTTCTTT
TRBJ2-5 . . TRBV27 CASSLSIRRVGETQYF TGTGCCAGCAGTTTATCGATACGGCGGGTTGGTGAGACCCAGTACTTC
TRBJ2-3 . . TRBV27 CASSSGQTGGSSTDTQYF TGTGCCAGCAGTTCCGGACAGACAGGTGGCTCTAGCACAGATACGCAGTATTTT
TRBJ1-6 . . TRBV23-1 CASSQIEQGESYNSPLHF TGCGCCAGCAGTCAAATTGAACAGGGAGAATCCTATAATTCACCCCTCCACTTT
TRBJ2-6 once TRBD1 TRBV2 CASSQGAPGANVLTF TGTGCCAGCTCGCAGGGGGCGCCTGGGGCCAACGTCCTGACTTTC
TRBJ2-7 . TRBD1 TRBV7-6 CASSLDGQGSHEQYF TGTGCCAGCAGCTTAGACGGACAGGGATCCCACGAGCAGTACTTC
TRBJ2-7 . . TRBV28 CASSLQGQEEQYF TGTGCCAGCAGTTTGCAGGGGCAAGAAGAGCAGTACTTC
TRBJ2-2 . TRBD1 TRBV19 CASSIETTGVAGELFF TGTGCCAGTAGTATAGAGACAACAGGGGTGGCCGGGGAGCTGTTTTTT
TRBJ1-1 . . TRBV30 CAWSVLEGTEAFF TGTGCCTGGAGTGTATTGGAGGGCACTGAAGCTTTCTTT
TRBJ1-1 . TRBD1 TRBV6-5 CATLTGGNTEAFF TGTGCCACCCTGACAGGGGGCAACACTGAAGCTTTCTTT
TRBJ2-7 . . TRBV6-1 CASSEPVGEYEQYF TGTGCCAGCAGTGAACCAGTGGGAGAATACGAGCAGTACTTC
TRBJ2-7 . . TRBV28 CASLHGDGQRYEQYF TGTGCCAGCCTCCATGGGGACGGACAGCGCTACGAGCAGTACTTC
TRBJ2-7 . . TRBV2 CASISTGVYEQYF TGTGCCAGTATCTCCACAGGAGTCTACGAGCAGTACTTC
TRBJ1-5 . . TRBV7-9 CASSSGVRGGSSNQPQHF TGTGCCAGCAGCTCGGGGGTGAGGGGCGGATCAAGCAATCAGCCCCAGCATTTT
TRBJ1-5 . TRBD1 TRBV27 CASRGQGYQPQHF TGTGCCAGCAGAGGACAGGGCTATCAGCCCCAGCATTTT
TRBJ1-1 . TRBD1 TRBV7-8 CASSITGTGMTEAFF TGTGCCAGCAGCATTACCGGGACAGGGATGACTGAAGCTTTCTTT
TRBJ2-1 . TRBD1 TRBV5-1 CASSYGTGGLNEQFF TGCGCCAGCAGTTACGGGACAGGGGGCTTAAATGAGCAGTTCTTC
TRBJ2-7 . TRBD2 TRBV10-2 CASSGPGSGGSYEQYF TGCGCCAGCAGTGGACCCGGTAGCGGGGGATCCTACGAGCAGTACTTC
TRBJ2-7 . . TRBV19 CASSANFYEQYF TGTGCCAGTAGCGCAAATTTCTACGAGCAGTACTTC
TRBJ2-1 . TRBD1 TRBV6-5 CASSYGGTGTDEQFF TGTGCCAGCAGTTATGGAGGGACAGGGACGGATGAGCAGTTCTTC
TRBJ2-7 . . TRBV11-3 CASSKTPSYEQYF TGTGCCAGCAGCAAAACACCTTCCTACGAGCAGTACTTC
TRBJ2-1 . TRBD1 TRBV6-1 CASSRTGTGWNEQFF TGTGCCAGCAGCCGAACCGGGACAGGGTGGAATGAGCAGTTCTTC
TRBJ2-1 . . TRBV30 CAWSVRGSSYNEQFF TGTGCCTGGAGTGTACGAGGGAGCTCCTACAATGAGCAGTTCTTC
TRBJ1-6 once TRBD1 TRBV7-9 CASSPTGTGFSPLHF TGTGCCAGCAGCCCCACCGGGACAGGGTTTTCACCCCTCCACTTT
TRBJ2-1 . TRBD2 TRBV4-1 CASSQPTSGGYNEQFF TGCGCCAGCAGCCAACCTACTAGCGGGGGGTACAATGAGCAGTTCTTC